This TCR beta chain was identified during a study of beta chain features in type 1 diabetes. Sorting that relied on CD45RO/CCR7/CD25/CD127/CD95/CD27 yielded CD4+ naive, central memory, regulatory and stem cell-like memory cells. Once sorted, every population was more than 98% pure. The CDR3 contains 11 residues. The germline V gene encodes CDR1 SQVTM and CDR2 ANQGSEA. The V end was cut by 6 bases, the J end by 5 bases, with 10 bases between. Investigators reverse transcribed all isolated RNA, so they sequenced expressed TCRB transcripts. Profiling relied on immunoSEQ multiplex PCR, and the TCRdb table lists in-frame clones only, not all of them. The sample lists 200,000 to 250,000 clones; about 10% were seen once.

The chain couples TRBV29-1 to TRBJ1-1; D is unclear. The sample consisted of naive CD4+ T cells from blood. The sequence derives from a woman aged 18-29 years in good health. CDR3 residues: CSVWGGTEAFF. As DNA, the CDR3 is TGCAGCGTCTGGGGAGGGACTGAAGCTTTCTTT.